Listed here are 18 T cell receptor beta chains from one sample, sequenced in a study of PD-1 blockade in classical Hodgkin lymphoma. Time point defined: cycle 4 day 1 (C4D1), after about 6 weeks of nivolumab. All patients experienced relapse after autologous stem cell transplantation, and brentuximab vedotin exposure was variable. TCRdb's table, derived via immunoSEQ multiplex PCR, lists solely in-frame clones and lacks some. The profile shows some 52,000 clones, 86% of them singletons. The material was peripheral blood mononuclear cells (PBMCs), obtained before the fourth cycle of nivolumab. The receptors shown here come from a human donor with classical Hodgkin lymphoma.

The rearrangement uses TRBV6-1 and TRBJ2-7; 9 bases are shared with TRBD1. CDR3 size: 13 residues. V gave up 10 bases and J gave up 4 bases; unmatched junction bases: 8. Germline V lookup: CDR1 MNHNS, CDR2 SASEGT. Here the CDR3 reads CATVGTGLYEQYF. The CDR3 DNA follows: TGTGCCACCGTCGGGACAGGGTTATACGAGCAGTACTTC.

The CDR3 nucleotides are TGCAGCGTTGAAAAGGGGGGGAACACTGAAGCTTTCTTT. Translation: CSVEKGGNTEAFF. V usage is TRBV29-1 and J usage is TRBJ1-1; a possible D gene is TRBD1 (6 bases). Trimming stripped 2 bases from V and 1 base from J, with 8 bases between. CDR1 is SQVTM and CDR2 is ANQGSEA in the germline V gene. The CDR3 has 13 amino acids.

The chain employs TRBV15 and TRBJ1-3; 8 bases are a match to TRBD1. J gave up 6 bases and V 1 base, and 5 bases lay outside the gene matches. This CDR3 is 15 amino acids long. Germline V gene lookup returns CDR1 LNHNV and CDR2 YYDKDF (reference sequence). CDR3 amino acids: CATSRAGGAENTIYF. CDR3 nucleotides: TGTGCCACCAGCAGAGCAGGGGGCGCGGAAAACACCATATATTTT.

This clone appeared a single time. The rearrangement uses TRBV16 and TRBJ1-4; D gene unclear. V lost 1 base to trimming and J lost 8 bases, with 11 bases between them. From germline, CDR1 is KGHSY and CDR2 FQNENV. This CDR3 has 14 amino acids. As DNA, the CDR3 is TGTGCCAGCAGCCAATTTAATGAGCAAGAAAAACTGTTTTTT. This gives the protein CASSQFNEQEKLFF.

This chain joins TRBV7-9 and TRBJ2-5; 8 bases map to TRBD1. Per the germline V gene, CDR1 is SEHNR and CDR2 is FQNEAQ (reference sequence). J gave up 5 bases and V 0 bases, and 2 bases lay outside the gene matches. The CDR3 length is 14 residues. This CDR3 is CASSLARQGETQYF. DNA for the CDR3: TGTGCCAGCAGCTTAGCTCGACAGGGGGAGACCCAGTACTTC.

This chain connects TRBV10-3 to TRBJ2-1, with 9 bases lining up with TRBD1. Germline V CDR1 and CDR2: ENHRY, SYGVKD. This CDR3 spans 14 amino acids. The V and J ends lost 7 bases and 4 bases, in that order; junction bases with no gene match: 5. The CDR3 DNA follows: TGTGCCATCACTAGGGACAGGGAATACAATGAGCAGTTCTTC. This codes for CAITRDREYNEQFF.

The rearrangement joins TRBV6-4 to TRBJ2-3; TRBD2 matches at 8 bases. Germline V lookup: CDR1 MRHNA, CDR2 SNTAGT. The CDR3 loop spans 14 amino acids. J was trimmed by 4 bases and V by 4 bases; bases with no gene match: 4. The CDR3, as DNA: TGTGCCAGCAGTGCATCACTAGCGGCAGATACGCAGTATTTT. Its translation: CASSASLAADTQYF.

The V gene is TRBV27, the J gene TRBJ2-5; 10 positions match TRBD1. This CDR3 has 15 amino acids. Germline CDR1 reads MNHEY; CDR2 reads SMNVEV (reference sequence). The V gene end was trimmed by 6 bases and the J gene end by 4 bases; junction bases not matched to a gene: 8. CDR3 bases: TGTGCCAGCAGGTCACTCGGACAGGGGGTAGAGACCCAGTACTTC. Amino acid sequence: CASRSLGQGVETQYF.

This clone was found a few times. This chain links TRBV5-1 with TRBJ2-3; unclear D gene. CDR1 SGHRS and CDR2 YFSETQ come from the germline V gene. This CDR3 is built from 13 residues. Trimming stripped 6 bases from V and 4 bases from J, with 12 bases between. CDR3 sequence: CASTAMAADTQYF. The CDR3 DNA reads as TGCGCCAGCACCGCTATGGCAGCAGATACGCAGTATTTT.

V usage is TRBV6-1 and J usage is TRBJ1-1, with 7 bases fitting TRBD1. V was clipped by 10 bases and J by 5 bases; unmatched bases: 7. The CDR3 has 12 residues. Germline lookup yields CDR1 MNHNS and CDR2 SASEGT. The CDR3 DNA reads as TGTGCCACACGGGACAGCGGGACTGAAGCTTTCTTT. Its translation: CATRDSGTEAFF.

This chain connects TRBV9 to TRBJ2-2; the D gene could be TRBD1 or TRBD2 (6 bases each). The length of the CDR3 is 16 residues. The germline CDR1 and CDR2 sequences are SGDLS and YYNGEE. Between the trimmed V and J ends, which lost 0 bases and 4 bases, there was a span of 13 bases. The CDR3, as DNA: TGTGCCAGCAGCGTAGTAGACGGAGGGGGCACCGGGGAGCTGTTTTTT. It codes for CASSVVDGGGTGELFF.

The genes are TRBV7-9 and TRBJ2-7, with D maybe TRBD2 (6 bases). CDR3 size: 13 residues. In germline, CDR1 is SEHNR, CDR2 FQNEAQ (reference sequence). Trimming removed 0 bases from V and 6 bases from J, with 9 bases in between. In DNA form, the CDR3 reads TGTGCCAGCAGCTTAGCGGGGGGAGGCGAGCAGTACTTC. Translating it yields CASSLAGGGEQYF.

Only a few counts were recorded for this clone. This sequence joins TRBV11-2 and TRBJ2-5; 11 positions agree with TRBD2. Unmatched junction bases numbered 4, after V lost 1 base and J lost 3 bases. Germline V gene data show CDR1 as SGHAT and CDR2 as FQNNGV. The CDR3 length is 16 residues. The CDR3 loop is CASSLVLLAGEETQYF. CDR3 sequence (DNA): TGTGCCAGCAGCTTAGTGCTACTAGCGGGAGAAGAGACCCAGTACTTC.

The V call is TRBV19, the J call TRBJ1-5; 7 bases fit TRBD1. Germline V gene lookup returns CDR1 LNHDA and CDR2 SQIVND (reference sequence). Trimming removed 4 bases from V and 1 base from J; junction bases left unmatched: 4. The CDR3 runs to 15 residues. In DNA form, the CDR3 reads TGTGCCAGTAGTACCGACAGGGTGAGCAATCAGCCCCAGCATTTT. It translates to CASSTDRVSNQPQHF.

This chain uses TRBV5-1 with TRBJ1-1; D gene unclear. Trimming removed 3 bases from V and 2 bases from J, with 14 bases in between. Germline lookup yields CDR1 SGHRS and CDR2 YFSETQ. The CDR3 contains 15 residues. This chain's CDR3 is CASSYRDQRNTEAFF. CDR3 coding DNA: TGCGCCAGCAGCTACCGGGATCAGCGCAACACTGAAGCTTTCTTT.

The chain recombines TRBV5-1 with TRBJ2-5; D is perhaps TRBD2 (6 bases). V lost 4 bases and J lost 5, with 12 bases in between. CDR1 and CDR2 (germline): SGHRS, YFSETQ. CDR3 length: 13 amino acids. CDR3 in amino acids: CASSGGWRETQYF. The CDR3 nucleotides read TGCGCCAGCAGCGGAGGGTGGAGGGAGACCCAGTACTTC.

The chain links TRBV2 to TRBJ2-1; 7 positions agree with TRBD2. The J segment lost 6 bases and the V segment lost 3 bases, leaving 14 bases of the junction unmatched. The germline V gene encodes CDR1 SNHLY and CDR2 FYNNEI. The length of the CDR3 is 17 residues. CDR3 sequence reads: CASSEGVGRAILNEQFF. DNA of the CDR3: TGTGCCAGCAGTGAGGGTGTGGGGAGGGCCATACTCAATGAGCAGTTCTTC.

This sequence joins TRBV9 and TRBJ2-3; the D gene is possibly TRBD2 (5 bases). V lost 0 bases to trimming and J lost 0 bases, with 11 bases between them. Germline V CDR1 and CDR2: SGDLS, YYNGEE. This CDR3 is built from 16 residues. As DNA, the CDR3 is TGTGCCAGCAGCGTAGAGGCCAGGACTAGCACAGATACGCAGTATTTT. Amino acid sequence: CASSVEARTSTDTQYF.